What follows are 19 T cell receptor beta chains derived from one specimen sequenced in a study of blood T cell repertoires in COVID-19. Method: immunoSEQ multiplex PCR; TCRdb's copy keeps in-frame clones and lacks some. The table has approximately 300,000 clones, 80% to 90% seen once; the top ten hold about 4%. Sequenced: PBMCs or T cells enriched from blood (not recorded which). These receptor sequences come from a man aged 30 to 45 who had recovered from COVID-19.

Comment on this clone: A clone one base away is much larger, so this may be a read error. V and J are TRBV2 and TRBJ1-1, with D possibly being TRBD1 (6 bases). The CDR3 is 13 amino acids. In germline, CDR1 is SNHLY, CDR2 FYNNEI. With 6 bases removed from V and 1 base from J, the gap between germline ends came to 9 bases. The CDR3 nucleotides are TGTGCCAGCAGGTCGACAGGGAACACTGAAGCTTTCTTT. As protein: CASRSTGNTEAFF. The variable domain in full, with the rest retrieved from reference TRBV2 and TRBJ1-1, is EPEVTQTPSHQVTQMGQEVILRCVPISNHLYFYWYRQILGQKVEFLVSFYNNEISEKSEIFDDQFSVERPDGSNFTLKIRSTKLEDSAMYFCASRSTGNTEAFFGQGTRLTVV.

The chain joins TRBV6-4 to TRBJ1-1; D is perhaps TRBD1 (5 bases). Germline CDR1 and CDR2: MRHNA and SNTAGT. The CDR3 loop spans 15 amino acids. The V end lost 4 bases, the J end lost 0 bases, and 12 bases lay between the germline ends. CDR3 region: CASSVSGGMNTEAFF. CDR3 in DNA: TGTGCCAGCAGTGTCTCGGGGGGAATGAACACTGAAGCTTTCTTT.

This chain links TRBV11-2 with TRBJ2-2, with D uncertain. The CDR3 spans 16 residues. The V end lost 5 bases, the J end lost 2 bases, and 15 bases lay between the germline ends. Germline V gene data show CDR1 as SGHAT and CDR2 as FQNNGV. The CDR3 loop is CASSQRTAVNTGELFF. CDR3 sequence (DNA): TGTGCCAGCAGCCAACGTACTGCCGTAAACACCGGGGAGCTGTTTTTT.

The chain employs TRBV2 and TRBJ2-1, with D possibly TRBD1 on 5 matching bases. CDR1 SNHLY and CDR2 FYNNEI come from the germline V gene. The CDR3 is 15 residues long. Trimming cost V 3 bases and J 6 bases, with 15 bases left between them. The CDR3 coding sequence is TGTGCCAGCAGTGAGGCAGGGATAACCGCCAATGAGCAGTTCTTC. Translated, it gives CASSEAGITANEQFF.

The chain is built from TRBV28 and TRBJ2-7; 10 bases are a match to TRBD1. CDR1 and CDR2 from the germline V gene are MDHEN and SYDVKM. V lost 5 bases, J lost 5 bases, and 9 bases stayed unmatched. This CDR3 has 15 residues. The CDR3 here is CASSPTGTGAHEQYF. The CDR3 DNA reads TGTGCCAGCAGTCCCACCGGGACAGGGGCGCACGAGCAGTACTTC.

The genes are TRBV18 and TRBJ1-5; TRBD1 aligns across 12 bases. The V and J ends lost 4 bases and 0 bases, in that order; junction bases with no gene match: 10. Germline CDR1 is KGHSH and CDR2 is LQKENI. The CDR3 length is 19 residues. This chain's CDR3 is CASSQPGTGGAGSNQPQHF. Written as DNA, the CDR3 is TGTGCCAGCTCACAACCGGGGACAGGGGGCGCCGGTAGCAATCAGCCCCAGCATTTT.

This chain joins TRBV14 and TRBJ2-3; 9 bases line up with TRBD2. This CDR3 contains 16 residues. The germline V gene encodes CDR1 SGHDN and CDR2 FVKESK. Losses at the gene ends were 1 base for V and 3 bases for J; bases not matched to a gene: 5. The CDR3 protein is CASSQGAGGVTDTQYF. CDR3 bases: TGTGCCAGCAGCCAAGGAGCGGGGGGCGTAACAGATACGCAGTATTTT.

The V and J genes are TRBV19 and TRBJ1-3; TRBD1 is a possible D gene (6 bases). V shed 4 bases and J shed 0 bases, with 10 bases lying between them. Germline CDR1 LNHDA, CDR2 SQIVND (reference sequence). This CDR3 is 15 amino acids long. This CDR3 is CASSRGTSSGNTIYF. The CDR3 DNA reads TGTGCCAGTAGTAGGGGGACAAGCTCTGGAAACACCATATATTTT.

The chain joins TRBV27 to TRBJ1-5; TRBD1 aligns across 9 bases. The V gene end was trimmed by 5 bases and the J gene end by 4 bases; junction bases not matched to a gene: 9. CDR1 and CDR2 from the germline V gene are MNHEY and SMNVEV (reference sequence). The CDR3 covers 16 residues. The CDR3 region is CASSLWTGAGNQPQHF. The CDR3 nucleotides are TGTGCCAGCAGTCTATGGACAGGGGCTGGGAATCAGCCCCAGCATTTT.

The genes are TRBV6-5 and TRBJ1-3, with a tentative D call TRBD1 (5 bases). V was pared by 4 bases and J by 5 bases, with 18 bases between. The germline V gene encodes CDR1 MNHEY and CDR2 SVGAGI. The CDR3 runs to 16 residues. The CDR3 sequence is CASSSQGGGARNTIYF. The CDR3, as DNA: TGTGCCAGCAGTTCTCAGGGCGGTGGGGCACGAAACACCATATATTTT.

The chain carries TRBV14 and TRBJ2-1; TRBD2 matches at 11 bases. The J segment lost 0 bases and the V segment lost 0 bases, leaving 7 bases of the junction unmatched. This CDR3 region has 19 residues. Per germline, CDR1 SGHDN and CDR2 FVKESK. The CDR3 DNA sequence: TGTGCCAGCAGCCAAGAAGTAAAGCTAGCGGGAGGCTCCTACAATGAGCAGTTCTTC. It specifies CASSQEVKLAGGSYNEQFF.

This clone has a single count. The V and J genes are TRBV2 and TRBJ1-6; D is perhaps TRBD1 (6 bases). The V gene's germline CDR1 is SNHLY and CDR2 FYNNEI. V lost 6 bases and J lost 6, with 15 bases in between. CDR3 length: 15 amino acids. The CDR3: CASSVMTGSNSPLHF. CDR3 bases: TGTGCCAGCAGCGTCATGACAGGCTCTAATTCACCCCTCCACTTT.

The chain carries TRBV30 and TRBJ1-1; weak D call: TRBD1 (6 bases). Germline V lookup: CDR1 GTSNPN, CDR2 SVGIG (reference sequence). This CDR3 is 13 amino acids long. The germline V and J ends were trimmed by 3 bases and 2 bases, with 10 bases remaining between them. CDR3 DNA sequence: TGTGCCTGGAGGGACAGCCGAAACACTGAAGCTTTCTTT. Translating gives CAWRDSRNTEAFF.

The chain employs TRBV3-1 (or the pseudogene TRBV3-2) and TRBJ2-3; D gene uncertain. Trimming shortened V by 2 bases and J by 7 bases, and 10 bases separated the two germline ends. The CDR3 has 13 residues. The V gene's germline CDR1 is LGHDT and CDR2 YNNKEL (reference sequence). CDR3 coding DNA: TGTGCCAGCAGCCAATTGAGTCCAAATACGCAGTATTTT. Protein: CASSQLSPNTQYF.

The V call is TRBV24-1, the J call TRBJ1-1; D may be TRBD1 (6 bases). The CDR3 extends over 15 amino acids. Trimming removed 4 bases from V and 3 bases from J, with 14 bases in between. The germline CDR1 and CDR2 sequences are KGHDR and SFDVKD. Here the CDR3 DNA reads TGTGCCACCAGTGAGCAGACAACAGGGTACACTGAAGCTTTCTTT. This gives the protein CATSEQTTGYTEAFF.

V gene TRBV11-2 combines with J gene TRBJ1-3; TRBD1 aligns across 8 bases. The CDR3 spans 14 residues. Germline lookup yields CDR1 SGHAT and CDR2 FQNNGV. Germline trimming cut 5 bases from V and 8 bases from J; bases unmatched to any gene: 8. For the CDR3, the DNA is TGTGCCAGCAGCCCTAGAGGACAGGGTTACACCATATATTTT. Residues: CASSPRGQGYTIYF.

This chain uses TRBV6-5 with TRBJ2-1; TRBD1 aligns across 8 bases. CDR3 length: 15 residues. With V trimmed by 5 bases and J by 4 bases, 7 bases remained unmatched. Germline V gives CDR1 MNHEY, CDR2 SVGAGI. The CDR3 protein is CASSIDRGLYNEQFF. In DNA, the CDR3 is TGTGCCAGCAGTATCGACAGGGGCCTTTACAATGAGCAGTTCTTC.

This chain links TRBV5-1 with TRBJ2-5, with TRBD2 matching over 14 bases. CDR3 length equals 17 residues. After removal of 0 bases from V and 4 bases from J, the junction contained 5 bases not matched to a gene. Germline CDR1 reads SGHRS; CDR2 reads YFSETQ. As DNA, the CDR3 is TGCGCCAGCAGCTTGGGACTAGCGGGAGGGCCATCAGAGACCCAGTACTTC. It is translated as CASSLGLAGGPSETQYF. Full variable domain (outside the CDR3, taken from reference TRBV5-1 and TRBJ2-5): KAGVTQTPRYLIKTRGQQVTLSCSPISGHRSVSWYQQTPGQGLQFLFEYFSETQRNKGNFPGRFSGRQFSNSRSEMNVSTLELGDSALYLCASSLGLAGGPSETQYFGPGTRLLVL.

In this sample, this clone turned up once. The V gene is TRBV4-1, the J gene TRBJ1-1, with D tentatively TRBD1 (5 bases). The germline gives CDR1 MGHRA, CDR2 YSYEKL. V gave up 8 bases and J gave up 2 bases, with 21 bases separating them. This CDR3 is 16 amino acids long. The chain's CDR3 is CASWGGILVGNTEAFF. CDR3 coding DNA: TGCGCCAGCTGGGGGGGAATTCTTGTGGGAAACACTGAAGCTTTCTTT.